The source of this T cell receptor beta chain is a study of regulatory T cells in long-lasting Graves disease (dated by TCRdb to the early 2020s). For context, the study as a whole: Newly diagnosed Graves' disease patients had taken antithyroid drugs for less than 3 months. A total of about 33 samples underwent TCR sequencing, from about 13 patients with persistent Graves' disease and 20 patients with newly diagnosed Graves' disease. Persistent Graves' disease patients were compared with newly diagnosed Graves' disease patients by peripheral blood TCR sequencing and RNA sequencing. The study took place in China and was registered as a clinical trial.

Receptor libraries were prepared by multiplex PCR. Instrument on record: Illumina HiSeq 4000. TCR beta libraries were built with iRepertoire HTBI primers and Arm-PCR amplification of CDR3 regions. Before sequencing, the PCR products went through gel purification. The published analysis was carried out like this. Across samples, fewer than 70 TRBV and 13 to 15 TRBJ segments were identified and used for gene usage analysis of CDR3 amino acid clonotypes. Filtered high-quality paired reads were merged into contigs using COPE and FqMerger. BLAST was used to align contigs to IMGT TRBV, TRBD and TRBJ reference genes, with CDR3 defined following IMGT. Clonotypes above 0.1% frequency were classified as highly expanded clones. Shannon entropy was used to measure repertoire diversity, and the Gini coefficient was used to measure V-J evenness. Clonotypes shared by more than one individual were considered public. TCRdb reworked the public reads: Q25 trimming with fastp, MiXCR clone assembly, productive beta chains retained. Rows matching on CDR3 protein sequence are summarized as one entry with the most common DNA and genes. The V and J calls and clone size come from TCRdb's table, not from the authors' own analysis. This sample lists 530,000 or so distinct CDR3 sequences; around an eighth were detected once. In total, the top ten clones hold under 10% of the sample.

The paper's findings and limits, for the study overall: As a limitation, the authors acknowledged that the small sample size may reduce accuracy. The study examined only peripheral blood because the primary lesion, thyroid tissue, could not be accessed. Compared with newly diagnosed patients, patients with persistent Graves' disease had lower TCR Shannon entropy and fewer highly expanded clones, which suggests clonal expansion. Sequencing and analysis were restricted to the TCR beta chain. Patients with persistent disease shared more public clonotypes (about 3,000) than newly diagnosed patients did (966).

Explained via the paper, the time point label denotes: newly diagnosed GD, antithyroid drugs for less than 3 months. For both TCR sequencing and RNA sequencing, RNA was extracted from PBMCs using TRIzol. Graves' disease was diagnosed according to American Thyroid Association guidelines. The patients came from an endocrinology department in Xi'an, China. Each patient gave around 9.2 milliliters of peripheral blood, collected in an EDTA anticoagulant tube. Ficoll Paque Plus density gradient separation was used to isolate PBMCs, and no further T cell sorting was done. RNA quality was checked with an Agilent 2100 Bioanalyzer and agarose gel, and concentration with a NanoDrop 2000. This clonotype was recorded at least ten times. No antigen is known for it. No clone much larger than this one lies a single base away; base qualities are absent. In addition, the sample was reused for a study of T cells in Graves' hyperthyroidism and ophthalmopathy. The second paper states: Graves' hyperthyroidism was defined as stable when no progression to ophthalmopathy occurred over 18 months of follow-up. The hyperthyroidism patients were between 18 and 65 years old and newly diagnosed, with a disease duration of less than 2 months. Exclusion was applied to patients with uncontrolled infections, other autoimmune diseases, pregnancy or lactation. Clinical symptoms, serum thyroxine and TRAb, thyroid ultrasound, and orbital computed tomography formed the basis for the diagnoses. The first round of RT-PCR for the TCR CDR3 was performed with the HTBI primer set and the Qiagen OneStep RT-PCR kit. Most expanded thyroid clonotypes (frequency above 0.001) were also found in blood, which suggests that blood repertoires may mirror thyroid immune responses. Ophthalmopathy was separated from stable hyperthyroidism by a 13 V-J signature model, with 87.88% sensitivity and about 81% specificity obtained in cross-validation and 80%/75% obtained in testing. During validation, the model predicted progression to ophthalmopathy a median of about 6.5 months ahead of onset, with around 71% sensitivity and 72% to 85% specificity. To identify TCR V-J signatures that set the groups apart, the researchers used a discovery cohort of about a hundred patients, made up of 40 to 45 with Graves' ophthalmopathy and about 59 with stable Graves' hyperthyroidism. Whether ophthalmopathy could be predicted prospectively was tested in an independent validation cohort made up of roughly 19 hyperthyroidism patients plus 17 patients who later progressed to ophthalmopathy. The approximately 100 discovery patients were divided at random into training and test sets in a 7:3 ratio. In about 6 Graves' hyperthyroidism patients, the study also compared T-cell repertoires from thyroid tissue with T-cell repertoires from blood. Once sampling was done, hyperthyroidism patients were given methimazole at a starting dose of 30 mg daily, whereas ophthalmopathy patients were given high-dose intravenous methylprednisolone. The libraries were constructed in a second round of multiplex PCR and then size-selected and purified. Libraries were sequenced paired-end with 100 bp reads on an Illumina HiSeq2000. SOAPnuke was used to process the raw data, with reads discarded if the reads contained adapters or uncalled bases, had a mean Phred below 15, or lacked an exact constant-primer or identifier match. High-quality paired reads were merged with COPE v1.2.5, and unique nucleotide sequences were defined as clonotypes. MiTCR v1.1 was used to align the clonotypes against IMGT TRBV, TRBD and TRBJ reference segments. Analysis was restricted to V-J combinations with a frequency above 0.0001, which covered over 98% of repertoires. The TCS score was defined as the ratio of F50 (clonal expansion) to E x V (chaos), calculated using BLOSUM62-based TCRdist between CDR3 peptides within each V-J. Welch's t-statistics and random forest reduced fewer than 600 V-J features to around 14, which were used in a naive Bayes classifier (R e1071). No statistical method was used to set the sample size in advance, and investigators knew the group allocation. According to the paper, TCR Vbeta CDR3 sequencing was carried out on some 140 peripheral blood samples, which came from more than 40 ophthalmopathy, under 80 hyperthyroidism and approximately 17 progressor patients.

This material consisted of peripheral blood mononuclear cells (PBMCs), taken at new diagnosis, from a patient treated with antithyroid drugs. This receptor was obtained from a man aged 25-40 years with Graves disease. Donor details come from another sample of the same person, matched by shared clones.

The CDR3 corresponds to CASSFATGTSYGYTF. At the DNA level, the sequence is TGTGCCAGCAGTTTTGCTACCGGGACGTCGTATGGCTACACCTTC. The chain is encoded by TRBV12-3 or TRBV12-4 joined to TRBJ1-2; a tentative D match to TRBD1 spans 5 bases. CDR3 length: 15 amino acids, cysteine to phenylalanine. The sequence is cut down to CDR3 DNA, 45 bases in frame from base 1. Relative to germline, V is 3 bases shorter and J is 5 bases shorter, with 16 bases between their ends.